What follows is one T cell receptor (beta chain) and its context. A few counts support this clone. It lacks a known antigen. Base qualities are not provided; no much larger clone lies one nucleotide away. These data originate in a study of shared T cell receptors in the human thymus (dated by TCRdb to the early 2020s). Background for the entire study: The study examined how self-reactive, shared T-cell receptor alpha chains are generated in the human thymus.

Libraries were made using the immunoSEQ multiplex PCR assay. Here the immuneACCESS table is served through TCRdb, limited to in-frame sequences with V and J called. Missing clones are a known gap in these copies; in checked studies unresolved V genes cover under half, and the rest lacks a known reason. Across this sample there are about 660,000 clones, with around 87% seen only once. The ten largest clones represent about 0.0094% of the sample. The sample also formed part of further work on human thymus T cells. Reported in the second study: The donors were immunologically healthy infants in Finland who had open corrective cardiac surgery for congenital heart defects. The thymus tissue came from surgical resects taken out during corrective cardiac surgery. Both the thymic and the peripheral blood repertoires appeared to show biased V and J gene segment usage. The related research reported highly overlapping thymic TCR repertoires among unrelated individuals. The study used under 10 infant thymus samples plus four related peripheral blood samples to characterize TCR alpha and beta repertoires. The cohort included about six male and two female infants, with donor ages spanning 7 to 244 days. Thymocytes were mechanically released from the tissue and were stored as pellets of roughly 9.5-30 million cells at -70 degrees C. Genomic DNA was extracted from frozen cell pellets with a QIAsymphony instrument. TCRB and TCRAD loci were amplified from a standardized quantity of quality-controlled genomic DNA using the immunoSEQ multiplex PCR assay. The V(D)J region was spanned by amplicons of a length sufficient to cover the CDR3 and to identify V and J genes. Amplicon sequencing was performed on an Illumina platform through the commercial immunoSEQ service. Primer bias and sequencing errors were corrected as previously described, and TCRAD and TCRB were defined on the basis of the IMGT database. Analysis of the repertoires was done with immunoSEQ Analyzer 3.0 and VDJTools and included basic statistics, V/J segment usage, diversity estimates, rarefaction and pairwise overlap. Diversity was estimated using the Chao1, ChaoE, Efron-Thisted, Shannon and inverse Simpson indices, and was also estimated on datasets down-sampled to the size of the smallest sample. Repertoire overlap used strict matching of CDR3 nucleotide sequence, V gene and J gene, with Jaccard-based multidimensional scaling clustering. Thymus samples yielded on average around 810,000 unique TCRB clonotypes, compared with roughly 80,000 from blood samples.

The TCR comes from a boy younger than two with a congenital heart defect. Donor details come from another sample of the same person, matched by shared clones. What was sequenced was thymocytes.

CDR3 protein: CASSLEAAGESYNEQFF. The DNA is as follows: TGTGCCAGCAGCTTAGAGGCAGCGGGAGAGTCCTACAATGAGCAGTTCTTC. Recombination joined TRBV7-6 with TRBJ2-1; 8 bases in between match TRBD2. CDR1 and CDR2, per the germline V gene, are SGHVS and FNYEAQ. From V the trimming removes 1 base and from J it removes 1 base, while the gene matches leave 6 bases of the junction unaccounted for. Taken from cysteine to phenylalanine, the CDR3 has 17 residues. Of the read, only the CDR3 DNA is kept; its 51 bases are in frame from base 1.